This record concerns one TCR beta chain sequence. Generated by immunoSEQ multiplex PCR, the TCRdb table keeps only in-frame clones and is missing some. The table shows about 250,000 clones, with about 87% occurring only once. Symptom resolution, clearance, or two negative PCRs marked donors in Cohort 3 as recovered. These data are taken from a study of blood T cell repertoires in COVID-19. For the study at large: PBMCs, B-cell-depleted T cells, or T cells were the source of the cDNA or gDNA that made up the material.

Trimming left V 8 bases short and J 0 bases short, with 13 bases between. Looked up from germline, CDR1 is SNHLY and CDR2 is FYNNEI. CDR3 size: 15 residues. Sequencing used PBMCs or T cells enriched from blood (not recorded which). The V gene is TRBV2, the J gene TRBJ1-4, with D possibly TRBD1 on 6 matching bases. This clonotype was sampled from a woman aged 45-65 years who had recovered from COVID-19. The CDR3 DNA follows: TGTGCCAGCCGTAGACAGGAAGCAACTAATGAAAAACTGTTTTTT. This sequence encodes CASRRQEATNEKLFF.